This TCR beta chain is drawn from a study of blood T cell repertoires in COVID-19. Germline V gene lookup returns CDR1 DFQATT and CDR2 SNEGSKA (reference sequence). Trimming removed 7 bases at V and 1 base at J, with 4 bases between. CDR3 length: 10 amino acids. Authors' methods: Amplification from reference gene primers served as the basis for estimated nucleated cell counts. Data came from immunoSEQ multiplex PCR; TCRdb stores just in-frame clones and leaves some out. For V, J and clone size, that table is used; D and trimming come from the DNA. The sample yields some 66,000 clones, 90% to 95% seen once.

The sample comprised peripheral blood. The receptor's source is a human donor in a cohort sampled during active COVID-19. This chain connects TRBV20-1 to TRBJ1-2; the D is unclear. CDR3 nucleotides: TGCAGTGACAATAACTATGGCTACACCTTC. The encoded protein is CSDNNYGYTF.